The rows below give T cell receptor beta chains drawn from one sample of a study of post-analysis software for immune sequencing data. TCRdb ran MiXCR on the PCR reads and lists one entry per CDR3 protein. The repertoire includes about 540,000 distinct CDR3 sequences, roughly 34% of them detected once, and 5% to 6% sits in the top ten. Sample: blood. The receptors were gathered from a girl between 2 and 17 years old with multiple sclerosis. Both conserved end residues are part of each CDR3. Each record gives: clone size, J gene, D gene, V gene, CDR3 DNA, CDR3 protein. A D gene is named only where the DNA matches it firmly. Clone size is shown for a subset of rows, as once, few, many or a class of expanded clone.

size: -
J: TRBJ1-5
D: -
V: TRBV6-6
DNA: TGTGCCAGCAGTTACTCGGGCAGGGATGGGAAGCCCCAGCATTTT
CDR3: CASSYSGRDGKPQHF

size: few
J: TRBJ2-5
D: TRBD2
V: TRBV4-1
DNA: TGCGCCAGCAGCCAAGTAGAGGGAGGGGTGGTTTCGACCCAGTACTTC
CDR3: CASSQVEGGVVSTQYF

size: -
J: TRBJ2-3
D: -
V: TRBV4-1
DNA: TGCGCCAGCAGTTCCGACTGGGGAGAGGGGTATTTT
CDR3: CASSSDWGEGYF

size: few
J: TRBJ2-2
D: -
V: TRBV6-1
DNA: TGTGCCAGCAGTGATAGTCAGTACACCGGGGAGCCGTTTTTT
CDR3: CASSDSQYTGEPFF

size: -
J: TRBJ1-2
D: -
V: TRBV6-5
DNA: TGTGCCAGCGCCCCCGGAAGGGGGGGCGGCTACACCTTC
CDR3: CASAPGRGGGYTF

size: -
J: TRBJ2-7
D: TRBD1
V: TRBV5-1
DNA: TGCGCCAGCAGCTGGGGAGATGACAGGGGCCGCGAGCAGTACTTC
CDR3: CASSWGDDRGREQYF

size: few
J: TRBJ2-1
D: -
V: TRBV7-8
DNA: TGTGCCAGCAGCTTTACTAGAGGCCCCTACAATGAGCAGTTCTTC
CDR3: CASSFTRGPYNEQFF

size: -
J: TRBJ2-3
D: TRBD1
V: TRBV20-1
DNA: TGCAGCGCTAGAGTAGTCTCGGCGGGTTACAGGGGTACGCAGTATTTT
CDR3: CSARVVSAGYRGTQYF

size: -
J: TRBJ2-3
D: TRBD1
V: TRBV11-2
DNA: TGTGCCAGCAGCTTACGCACTAGCAGGGGGCGGGGAGATACGCAGTATTTT
CDR3: CASSLRTSRGRGDTQYF

size: few
J: TRBJ2-7
D: TRBD1
V: TRBV13
DNA: TGTGCCAGCAGCATACAGGGGGCTAGATACGAGCAGTACTTC
CDR3: CASSIQGARYEQYF

size: -
J: TRBJ2-1
D: -
V: TRBV27
DNA: TGTGCCAGCAGTTTAGAGGGCCTTAGTAGGGTGGGACGGAATAATGAGCAGTTCTTC
CDR3: CASSLEGLSRVGRNNEQFF

size: -
J: TRBJ2-3
D: -
V: TRBV20-1
DNA: TGCAGTGCTCAACTAGCAGGTACCACAGATACGCAGTATTTT
CDR3: CSAQLAGTTDTQYF

size: many
J: TRBJ2-3
D: TRBD2
V: TRBV12-3/TRBV12-4
DNA: TGTGCCAGCAGCCGACCGACTAGCGGAGATACGCAGTATTTT
CDR3: CASSRPTSGDTQYF

size: many
J: TRBJ1-2
D: -
V: TRBV20-1
DNA: TGCAGTGCTAGAGATGGATCTGGCTACACCTTC
CDR3: CSARDGSGYTF

size: -
J: TRBJ1-5
D: TRBD1
V: TRBV4-1
DNA: TGCGCCAGCAGCCAAGGGACAGGGGCCATCAATCAGCCCCAGCATTTT
CDR3: CASSQGTGAINQPQHF

size: -
J: TRBJ2-1
D: TRBD2
V: TRBV5-1
DNA: TGCGCCAGCAGCTTATCTAACCTAGCGGGTCTTCGGAGCTCCTACAATGAGCAGTTCTTC
CDR3: CASSLSNLAGLRSSYNEQFF

size: few
J: TRBJ2-1
D: TRBD1
V: TRBV20-1
DNA: TGCAGTGCTGCCCCCGGGACAGGGATCTACAATGAGCAGTTCTTC
CDR3: CSAAPGTGIYNEQFF

size: -
J: TRBJ1-2
D: -
V: TRBV7-8
DNA: TGTGCCAGCAGCCTAGGGGAGCAGGCTGGTGGCTACACCTTC
CDR3: CASSLGEQAGGYTF

size: few
J: TRBJ2-5
D: TRBD2
V: TRBV20-1
DNA: TGCAGTGCCCAGATGATCGGGGCGGGGGAAGAGACCCAGTACTTC
CDR3: CSAQMIGAGEETQYF

size: -
J: TRBJ1-1
D: -
V: TRBV21-1
DNA: TGTGCCAGCAGCACGACAGGGCCTGAAGCTTTCTTT
CDR3: CASSTTGPEAFF

size: many
J: TRBJ2-3
D: -
V: TRBV6-5
DNA: TGTGCCAGCAGTTTGACAGCGACAGATACGCAGTATTTT
CDR3: CASSLTATDTQYF

size: -
J: TRBJ1-2
D: TRBD1
V: TRBV29-1
DNA: TGCAGCGTTGACGTAGGAGGCACAGGGGGGGTTCGCGGCTACACCTTC
CDR3: CSVDVGGTGGVRGYTF

size: -
J: TRBJ1-2
D: TRBD1
V: TRBV5-5
DNA: TGTGCCAGCAGCCCTGAACCGGGACAGGGGGCGGAGGGCTACACCTTC
CDR3: CASSPEPGQGAEGYTF

size: -
J: TRBJ2-7
D: TRBD1
V: TRBV6-6
DNA: TGTGCCAGCAGTTACCCACGGACAGGGACGAAACCCTACGAGCAGTACTTC
CDR3: CASSYPRTGTKPYEQYF